The 13 T cell receptor beta chains below all came from one sample that was sequenced in a study of blood T cell repertoires in COVID-19. TCRdb's table, derived via immunoSEQ multiplex PCR, lists solely in-frame clones and lacks some. The table has about 220,000 clones, 84% seen once. The sequencing sample was made of PBMCs or T cells enriched from blood (not recorded which). Receptors originate from a woman in her forties who had recovered from COVID-19.

The rearrangement joins TRBV3-1 (or the pseudogene TRBV3-2) to TRBJ1-3; a possible D gene is TRBD1 (6 bases). Trimming took off 2 bases at V and 0 bases at J, with 17 bases between the two ends. This CDR3 is 18 amino acids long. CDR1 LGHDT and CDR2 YNNKEL come from the germline V gene (reference sequence). In nucleotides, the CDR3 is TGTGCCAGCAGCCAACCTACCGGACAGTCGAGCTCTGGAAACACCATATATTTT. Translating it yields CASSQPTGQSSSGNTIYF.

The rearrangement uses TRBV5-4 and TRBJ2-6, with unresolved D. This CDR3 region has 15 residues. Trimming left V 2 bases short and J 2 bases short, with 8 bases between. CDR1 SGHNT and CDR2 YYREEE come from the germline V gene (reference sequence). The CDR3 sequence is CASSFERAGANVLTF. CDR3 bases: TGTGCCAGCAGCTTTGAACGAGCTGGGGCCAACGTCCTGACTTTC.

V and J are TRBV7-6 and TRBJ2-1; TRBD1 might be the D (7 bases). The V gene's germline CDR1 is SGHVS and CDR2 FNYEAQ. Trimming shortened V by 2 bases and J by 5 bases, and 25 bases separated the two germline ends. This CDR3 contains 19 residues. In DNA form, the CDR3 reads TGTGCCAGCAGCTTATCAGCGGGTGGGAGTACAGGGGCCAACAATGAGCAGTTCTTC. Residues: CASSLSAGGSTGANNEQFF.

At least ten counts were recorded for this clone. The rearrangement links TRBV6-1 to TRBJ1-3; D remains unclear. The germline V and J ends were trimmed by 5 bases and 2 bases, with 13 bases remaining between them. Per germline, CDR1 MNHNS and CDR2 SASEGT. There are 15 residues in the CDR3. The CDR3 protein is CASSFLGVAGNTIYF. Written as DNA, the CDR3 is TGTGCCAGCAGTTTTCTCGGGGTGGCTGGAAACACCATATATTTT.

The chain links TRBV19 to TRBJ2-1, with D uncertain. The CDR3 consists of 12 residues. The V and J ends lost 5 bases and 6 bases respectively, with 8 bases between them. Germline CDR1 LNHDA, CDR2 SQIVND (reference sequence). The chain's CDR3 is CASSVSRNEQFF. The CDR3 DNA reads as TGTGCCAGTAGTGTTAGTCGCAATGAGCAGTTCTTC.

The chain recombines TRBV23-1 with TRBJ2-7, with D uncertain. TRBV23-1 is filed as an ORF, its function uncertain. The V end lost 6 bases, the J end lost 2 bases, and 11 bases lay between the germline ends. This CDR3 spans 13 amino acids. DNA of the CDR3: TGCGCCAGCAGCGGTAGCTTTCCCTACGAGCAGTACTTC. It is translated as CASSGSFPYEQYF.

This clone came up once. The chain has TRBV28 and TRBJ1-2; TRBD1 might be the D (6 bases). Germline V gives CDR1 MDHEN, CDR2 SYDVKM. The CDR3 has 13 residues. The germline V and J ends were trimmed by 10 bases and 3 bases, with 15 bases remaining between them. The CDR3 DNA follows: TGTGCCATCAGACAGGCTACTGACTATGGCTACACCTTC. The encoded protein is CAIRQATDYGYTF.

The chain carries TRBV27 and TRBJ1-4; 8 nucleotides agree with TRBD1. After removal of 5 bases from V and 4 bases from J, the junction contained 12 bases not matched to a gene. Germline assignment: CDR1 MNHEY and CDR2 SMNVEV (reference sequence). The CDR3 consists of 17 residues. The CDR3 is CASSTRQGPYLNEKLFF. The CDR3 DNA reads as TGTGCCAGCAGTACCCGACAGGGGCCCTACCTTAATGAAAAACTGTTTTTT.

Note on this clone: The sample carries other DNA sequences with the same CDR3. CDR3 nucleotide sequence: TGTGCCAGCAGCTTAGGCGGGACCCCCTACAATGAGCAGTTCTTC. Its protein is CASSLGGTPYNEQFF. The chain uses TRBV7-2 and TRBJ2-1, with a possible D match to TRBD2 (6 bases). The CDR3 loop spans 15 amino acids. Between the trimmed V and J ends, which lost 1 base and 2 bases, there was a span of 9 bases. Looked up from germline, CDR1 is SGHTA and CDR2 is FQGNSA.

The gene calls are TRBV27 and TRBJ1-5; D might be TRBD1 (6 bases). Germline V lookup: CDR1 MNHEY, CDR2 SMNVEV (reference sequence). CDR3 length: 17 residues. The V end lost 5 bases, the J end lost 7 bases, and 24 bases lay between the germline ends. The CDR3: CASSPQPGTRTEQPQHF. The CDR3 nucleotides read TGTGCCAGCAGTCCACAACCCGGGACAAGGACGGAACAGCCCCAGCATTTT.

V gene TRBV5-6 combines with J gene TRBJ2-7; 10 bases fit TRBD2. This CDR3 contains 15 residues. V was clipped by 2 bases and J by 4 bases; unmatched bases: 6. The germline V gene encodes CDR1 SGHDT and CDR2 YYEEEE. This chain's CDR3 is CASSLGGLAAYEQYF. CDR3 sequence (DNA): TGTGCCAGCAGCTTAGGAGGACTAGCGGCTTACGAGCAGTACTTC.

V usage is TRBV11-3 and J usage is TRBJ1-4; D not resolved. There are 10 residues in the CDR3. V lost 10 bases, J lost 12 bases, and 12 bases lay in between. The V gene's germline CDR1 is SGHNT and CDR2 YENEEA. CDR3 bases: TGTGCCACCGGAGAAGGTGAACTGTTTTTT. Amino acids: CATGEGELFF. Variable domain in full (rest from reference TRBV11-3 and TRBJ1-4): EAGVVQSPRYKIIEKKQPVAFWCNPISGHNTLYWYLQNLGQGPELLIRYENEEAVDDSQLPKDRFSAERLKGVDSTLKIQPAELGDSAVYLCATGEGELFFGSGTQLSVL.

V usage is TRBV6-5 and J usage is TRBJ1-3, with D possibly TRBD1 on 6 matching bases. Germline CDR1 and CDR2: MNHEY and SVGAGI. Trimming stripped 7 bases from V and 4 bases from J, with 14 bases between. The CDR3 extends over 14 amino acids. The DNA for the CDR3 is TGTGCCAGCACCCTAACAGGGACCGGAAACACCATATATTTT. This encodes CASTLTGTGNTIYF.